These 30 T cell receptor beta chains were sequenced from one sample in a study of response to subunit inactivated influenza vaccine listed by TCRdb under 2018. Receptors were amplified or captured by RT-PCR. The sample was run on an Illumina HiSeq 2500. TCRdb passed the public sequencing reads through fastp at Q25 and MiXCR, retaining productive beta sequences. Records with the same CDR3 protein are collapsed into one entry carrying the most frequent genes and DNA. This sample is represented by more than 450,000 distinct CDR3 sequences; roughly 10% of them were singletons. The ten largest clones capture approximately 11% of the sample. A further study also used this sample, focusing on T cells expressing NK-cell markers. As that second study puts it: TCR beta cDNA libraries were prepared using 5'RACE template switching, which introduced a universal primer site and unique molecular identifiers.

Sequencing was performed on PBMCs from blood, taken on the day of vaccination. The receptors derive from a man over 45 who received an inactivated influenza vaccine. Donor details come from another sample of the same person, matched by shared clones.

This clonotype was seen a handful of times. The V call is TRBV15, the J call TRBJ2-2; tentatively, D is TRBD2 (6 bases). The CDR3 totals 17 residues. From germline, CDR1 is LNHNV and CDR2 YYDKDF (reference sequence). V lost 5 bases to trimming and J lost 0 bases, with 16 bases between them. CDR3 sequence: CATSVPISGPNTGELFF. The DNA of the CDR3 is TGTGCCACCAGCGTCCCCATTAGCGGCCCGAACACCGGGGAGCTGTTTTTT.

The chain combines TRBV20-1 with TRBJ2-3; no clear D gene. V lost 0 bases and J lost 1, with 11 bases in between. The CDR3 length is 15 residues. CDR1 and CDR2 (germline): DFQATT, SNEGSKA (reference sequence). The CDR3 region has the DNA TGCAGTGCTAGAGATCGGACCTCCGGCACAGATACGCAGTATTTT. This translates into CSARDRTSGTDTQYF.

This chain connects TRBV5-1 to TRBJ2-7; 9 bases align to TRBD1. Germline CDR1 reads SGHRS; CDR2 reads YFSETQ. V dropped 4 bases and J dropped 2; count of bases not matched to a gene: 1. CDR3 length: 13 residues. The CDR3, as DNA: TGCGCCAGCAGCACAGGGGGCACCTACGAGCAGTACTTC. Amino acid sequence: CASSTGGTYEQYF.

The chain joins TRBV18 to TRBJ2-1; TRBD2 agrees at 13 bases. Germline V gene sequence: CDR1 KGHSH, CDR2 LQKENI. J gave up 15 bases and V 0 bases, and 8 bases lay outside the gene matches. The CDR3 length is 15 residues. CDR3 residues: CASSPPETSGRMGFF. In DNA form, the CDR3 reads TGTGCCAGCTCACCACCGGAGACTAGCGGGAGGATGGGGTTCTTC.

This clonotype showed up just a few times. The chain joins TRBV5-1 to TRBJ2-7, with TRBD2 matching over 10 bases. The junction had 11 bases not matched to a gene; V was cut back by 4 bases and J by 4 bases. From germline, CDR1 is SGHRS and CDR2 YFSETQ. The CDR3 spans 16 residues. This CDR3 reads CASSPISSGGRYEQYF. In nucleotides, the CDR3 is TGCGCCAGCAGCCCCATATCTAGCGGGGGCCGATACGAGCAGTACTTC.

The DNA for the CDR3 is TGTGCCAGCAGTGAAGCCGACAGGGGCCAAGAGACCCAGTACTTC. Its translation is CASSEADRGQETQYF. The V call is TRBV6-1, the J call TRBJ2-5; 8 bases align to TRBD1. Germline loops: CDR1 MNHNS, CDR2 SASEGT. Unmatched junction bases numbered 1, after V lost 0 bases and J lost 1 base. The CDR3 is made up of 15 amino acids.

This clonotype was seen more than once but under ten times. The genes are TRBV4-3 and TRBJ1-2, with TRBD1 as a possible D gene (5 bases). The V gene's germline CDR1 is LGHNA and CDR2 YSLEER. The CDR3 totals 17 residues. The V end lost 0 bases, the J end lost 1 base, and 15 bases lay between the germline ends. In DNA, the CDR3 is TGCGCCAGCAGCCAAGACACCGGGACGGACTTTAACTATGGCTACACCTTC. Its protein is CASSQDTGTDFNYGYTF.

This clonotype was observed many times. The chain recombines TRBV7-9 with TRBJ2-2; 11 positions match TRBD2. The CDR3 extends over 15 amino acids. The trim removed 5 bases at V and 5 bases at J, leaving 4 bases unmatched. Germline V gene sequence: CDR1 SEHNR, CDR2 FQNEAQ (reference sequence). CDR3 nucleotides: TGTGCCAGCAGCATCACTAGCGGGGGTACCGGGGAGCTGTTTTTT. It yields the protein CASSITSGGTGELFF. The full variable domain, completed using reference TRBV7-9 and TRBJ2-2, is DTGVSQNPRHKITKRGQNVTFRCDPISEHNRLYWYRQTLGQGPEFLTYFQNEAQLEKSRLLSDRFSAERPKGSFSTLEIQRTEQGDSAMYLCASSITSGGTGELFFGEGSRLTVL.

This clonotype came up many times. The chain employs TRBV12-3 or TRBV12-4 and TRBJ2-3; D might be TRBD2 (6 bases). The V gene lost 6 bases and the J gene lost 2 bases, with 15 bases spanning the gap. The CDR3 contains 15 residues. Here the CDR3 DNA reads TGTGCCAGCAGCTTTAGACTAGGGAACACAGATACGCAGTATTTT. This gives the protein CASSFRLGNTDTQYF.

The chain recombines TRBV24-1 with TRBJ2-1; perhaps TRBD1 as D (5 bases). Trimming shortened V by 4 bases and J by 6 bases, and 18 bases separated the two germline ends. CDR1 is KGHDR, CDR2 SFDVKD, per germline. The CDR3 covers 16 residues. For the CDR3, the DNA is TGTGCCACCAGTGACCGACGAATGCTGACAGTCAATGAGCAGTTCTTC. As protein: CATSDRRMLTVNEQFF.

V and J are TRBV5-1 and TRBJ2-1; the match to TRBD2 covers 14 bases. CDR3 length: 16 residues. V gave up 3 bases and J gave up 5 bases; unmatched junction bases: 4. Germline V lookup: CDR1 SGHRS, CDR2 YFSETQ. In nucleotides, the CDR3 is TGCGCCAGCAGCTCGGGACTAGCGGGAGCCCACAATGAGCAGTTCTTC. It specifies CASSSGLAGAHNEQFF.

This clonotype showed up just a few times. The J gene is TRBJ2-2, the V gene TRBV15; TRBD1 matches 7 bases. The V and J ends lost 5 bases and 1 base, in that order; junction bases with no gene match: 13. This CDR3 has 18 residues. Per germline, CDR1 LNHNV and CDR2 YYDKDF (reference sequence). The CDR3 region has the DNA TGTGCCACCAGCTCTCCCAGGGGGACAAGTCAGAACACCGGGGAGCTGTTTTTT. It translates to CATSSPRGTSQNTGELFF. The whole variable domain, remainder taken from reference TRBV15 and TRBJ2-2, is DAMVIQNPRYQVTQFGKPVTLSCSQTLNHNVMYWYQQKSSQAPKLLFHYYDKDFNNEADTPDNFQSRRPNTSFCFLDIRSPGLGDTAMYLCATSSPRGTSQNTGELFFGEGSRLTVL.

This clonotype was observed at least ten times. The chain combines TRBV5-1 with TRBJ2-1; the D is unclear. This CDR3 has 16 residues. Deletions cut 4 bases from V and 0 bases from J, with 14 bases between. CDR1 SGHRS and CDR2 YFSETQ come from the germline V gene. CDR3 region: CASSLIAASSYNEQFF. In nucleotides, the CDR3 is TGCGCCAGCAGCCTCATCGCGGCGAGCTCCTACAATGAGCAGTTCTTC.

Only a few counts were recorded for this clonotype. The genes are TRBV18 and TRBJ1-2, with 9 bases identical to TRBD1. V was pared by 3 bases and J by 4 bases, with 3 bases of the junction left unmatched. Germline loops: CDR1 KGHSH, CDR2 LQKENI. The CDR3 has 14 amino acids. The CDR3 region has the DNA TGTGCCAGCTCACCTGGACAGGGGACCTATGGCTACACCTTC. Its translation: CASSPGQGTYGYTF.

This clonotype has at least ten counts. This chain links TRBV9 with TRBJ1-1; 8 bases line up with TRBD1. The J segment lost 1 base and the V segment lost 4 bases, leaving 3 bases of the junction unmatched. This CDR3 has 14 residues. The germline CDR1 and CDR2 sequences are SGDLS and YYNGEE. The CDR3, as DNA: TGTGCCAGCAGCTCAACAGGGGGGAACACTGAAGCTTTCTTT. It translates to CASSSTGGNTEAFF.

The chain carries TRBV18 and TRBJ2-1; tentative D call: TRBD2 (6 bases). The V gene lost 3 bases and the J gene lost 6 bases, with 15 bases spanning the gap. CDR3 length: 15 amino acids. Germline V CDR1 and CDR2: KGHSH, LQKENI. CDR3 protein: CASSPPGISGNEQFF. The DNA of the CDR3 is TGTGCCAGCTCACCTCCCGGGATTAGCGGCAATGAGCAGTTCTTC. Looking up the rest from reference TRBV18 and TRBJ2-1 gives the full variable domain: NAGVMQNPRHLVRRRGQEARLRCSPMKGHSHVYWYRQLPEEGLKFMVYLQKENIIDESGMPKERFSAEFPKEGPSILRIQQVVRGDSAAYFCASSPPGISGNEQFFGPGTRLTVL.

V gene TRBV18 combines with J gene TRBJ2-7; D tentatively fits TRBD1 or TRBD2 (5 bases each). Germline CDR1 and CDR2: KGHSH and LQKENI. The V and J ends lost 8 bases and 1 base respectively, with 15 bases between them. This CDR3 is built from 14 residues. The CDR3: CASKWDRSSYEQYF. For the CDR3, the DNA is TGTGCCAGCAAATGGGACCGATCATCCTACGAGCAGTACTTC. The full variable domain, completed using reference TRBV18 and TRBJ2-7, is NAGVMQNPRHLVRRRGQEARLRCSPMKGHSHVYWYRQLPEEGLKFMVYLQKENIIDESGMPKERFSAEFPKEGPSILRIQQVVRGDSAAYFCASKWDRSSYEQYFGPGTRLTVT.

This clonotype occurred a few times. This chain joins TRBV6-1 and TRBJ2-2; 7 bases agree with TRBD1. The CDR3 is 15 residues long. Germline V gene sequence: CDR1 MNHNS, CDR2 SASEGT. J was trimmed by 0 bases and V by 8 bases; bases with no gene match: 6. CDR3 coding DNA: TGTGCCAGCGGTGTAGGACAGGCGAACACCGGGGAGCTGTTTTTT. Translated: CASGVGQANTGELFF.

This clonotype was counted many times. This chain joins TRBV5-6 and TRBJ2-3; no clear D gene. Per the germline V gene, CDR1 is SGHDT and CDR2 is YYEEEE. The V and J ends lost 2 bases and 1 base respectively, with 8 bases between them. This CDR3 comprises 14 residues. The CDR3 loop reads CASSFWGRTDTQYF. As DNA, the CDR3 is TGTGCCAGCAGCTTTTGGGGTCGCACAGATACGCAGTATTTT. Using reference TRBV5-6 and TRBJ2-3 for the parts outside the CDR3, the full variable domain is DAGVTQSPTHLIKTRGQQVTLRCSPKSGHDTVSWYQQALGQGPQFIFQYYEEEERQRGNFPDRFSGHQFPNYSSELNVNALLLGDSALYLCASSFWGRTDTQYFGPGTRLTVL.

Many counts were recorded for this clonotype. The CDR3 DNA is TGTGCCAGCAGTGCAGGGAGACAGCCCCAGCATTTT. Translated: CASSAGRQPQHF. This sequence joins TRBV27 and TRBJ1-5, with D tentatively TRBD1 (5 bases). Per the germline V gene, CDR1 is MNHEY and CDR2 is SMNVEV (reference sequence). V was cut by 5 bases and J by 7 bases, with 9 bases left in between. The CDR3 length is 12 residues.

This clonotype has a handful of counts. This sequence joins TRBV27 and TRBJ2-7; the match to TRBD1 covers 7 bases. The CDR3 runs 11 residues. Germline V lookup: CDR1 MNHEY, CDR2 SMNVEV (reference sequence). J was trimmed by 2 bases and V by 8 bases; bases with no gene match: 0. CDR3 bases: TGTGCCAGCGGGACAGCCTACGAGCAGTACTTC. As protein: CASGTAYEQYF.

In its sample, this clonotype was seen many times. The chain uses TRBV7-3 and TRBJ2-1, with 10 bases that match TRBD2. V shed 5 bases and J 4 bases; nucleotides not matched to a gene: 8. The CDR3 sequence is 16 residues long. Germline V gives CDR1 SGHTA, CDR2 FQGTGA. This CDR3 is CASSPFSGRPYNEQFF. CDR3 DNA sequence: TGTGCCAGCAGCCCCTTTAGCGGGAGGCCTTACAATGAGCAGTTCTTC. Combining the CDR3 with reference TRBV7-3 and TRBJ2-1 gives the whole variable domain GAGVSQTPSNKVTEKGKYVELRCDPISGHTALYWYRQSLGQGPEFLIYFQGTGAADDSGLPNDRFFAVRPEGSVSTLKIQRTERGDSAVYLCASSPFSGRPYNEQFFGPGTRLTVL.

The chain recombines TRBV6-5 with TRBJ2-1, with D possibly matching TRBD2 (7 bases). The CDR3 loop spans 15 amino acids. Germline loops: CDR1 MNHEY, CDR2 SVGAGI. The germline V and J ends were trimmed by 7 bases and 4 bases, with 17 bases remaining between them. CDR3 DNA: TGTGCCAGCATTAAGGGGGGGGCGGTGTACAATGAGCAGTTCTTC. Translated: CASIKGGAVYNEQFF.

This chain uses TRBV4-3 with TRBJ2-5; TRBD2 matches at 12 bases. Germline V gene data show CDR1 as LGHNA and CDR2 as YSLEER. V was clipped by 4 bases and J by 3 bases; unmatched bases: 3. CDR3 length: 15 residues. This CDR3 reads CASSRRLAGEETQYF. The CDR3, as DNA: TGCGCCAGCAGCCGTCGACTAGCGGGAGAAGAGACCCAGTACTTC.

V gene TRBV6-5 combines with J gene TRBJ2-7, with 7 bases matching TRBD2. Germline CDR1 reads MNHEY; CDR2 reads SVGAGI. This CDR3 contains 15 residues. Losses at the gene ends were 4 bases for V and 0 bases for J; bases not matched to a gene: 6. The CDR3 DNA is TGTGCCAGCAGTTGGGGGGGGACGCGCTCCTACGAGCAGTACTTC. Its protein is CASSWGGTRSYEQYF.

This clonotype was recorded a few times. CDR3 sequence: CAISPLAGADTGELFF. The CDR3 DNA reads as TGTGCCATCAGCCCTCTAGCGGGAGCGGACACCGGGGAGCTGTTTTTT. V gene TRBV10-3 combines with J gene TRBJ2-2; 10 bases align to TRBD2. Germline CDR1 reads ENHRY; CDR2 reads SYGVKD. This CDR3 region has 16 residues. V was clipped by 6 bases and J by 3 bases; unmatched bases: 7.

The chain joins TRBV6-5 to TRBJ1-6; the D gene is possibly TRBD1 (5 bases). V lost 2 bases, J lost 7 bases, and 9 bases lay in between. The CDR3 covers 14 residues. The germline V gene has CDR1 MNHEY and CDR2 SVGAGI. CDR3 sequence: CASSYGSGNSPLHF. The CDR3 coding sequence is TGTGCCAGCAGTTACGGATCAGGGAATTCACCCCTCCACTTT.

The sample holds many counts of this clonotype. The rearrangement links TRBV7-9 to TRBJ2-1; 8 bases are a match to TRBD2. Germline-derived CDR1 and CDR2 are SEHNR and FQNEAQ (reference sequence). V lost 0 bases and J lost 5; bases outside the gene matches: 3. The CDR3 consists of 15 residues. CDR3 loop: CASSLARGGHNEQFF. DNA for the CDR3: TGTGCCAGCAGCTTAGCCCGGGGGGGTCACAATGAGCAGTTCTTC. The whole variable domain, filled in from reference TRBV7-9 and TRBJ2-1, reads DTGVSQNPRHKITKRGQNVTFRCDPISEHNRLYWYRQTLGQGPEFLTYFQNEAQLEKSRLLSDRFSAERPKGSFSTLEIQRTEQGDSAMYLCASSLARGGHNEQFFGPGTRLTVL.

This clonotype was counted between two and nine times. For the CDR3, the DNA is TGCAGCGCCTCGCTGGGGCGGGATTACGAGCAGTACTTC. It is translated as CSASLGRDYEQYF. This sequence joins TRBV29-1 and TRBJ2-7; perhaps TRBD2 as D (6 bases). There are 13 residues in the CDR3. V was cut by 7 bases and J by 4 bases, with 17 bases left in between. Germline loops: CDR1 SQVTM, CDR2 ANQGSEA.

The gene calls are TRBV18 and TRBJ2-7; 9 bases are a match to TRBD1. Per germline, CDR1 KGHSH and CDR2 LQKENI. The CDR3 length is 15 residues. Trimming removed 5 bases from V and 5 bases from J; junction bases left unmatched: 10. CDR3 bases: TGTGCCAGCTCAGTCCAACAGGGGGCATTGGACGAGCAGTACTTC. Translation gives CASSVQQGALDEQYF. The full variable domain, completed using reference TRBV18 and TRBJ2-7, is NAGVMQNPRHLVRRRGQEARLRCSPMKGHSHVYWYRQLPEEGLKFMVYLQKENIIDESGMPKERFSAEFPKEGPSILRIQQVVRGDSAAYFCASSVQQGALDEQYFGPGTRLTVT.